Reported below is one T cell receptor beta chain. Its antigen is undetermined. The source of the sample is a study of T cells after yellow fever vaccination. Universal primer sites and UMIs were introduced during 5'RACE template-switching synthesis of TCR cDNA. TCRdb independently ran MiXCR on the 5' RACE reads; one entry per CDR3 protein. The sample consists of around 590,000 distinct CDR3 sequences, about 12% of them appearing once. Regarding the study as a whole: From the bulk population, abundant clonotypes could contaminate and appear within FACS-sorted repertoires. Reappearance after the booster was observed for most primary-vaccination clones (about 97% CD4, roughly 90% CD8). Only a small proportion of the clonotypes turned up in both the CD4 and the CD8 compartments, likely arising from convergent recombination.

Trimming removed 5 bases from V and 4 bases from J; junction bases left unmatched: 8. The CDR3 contains 14 residues. In germline, CDR1 is DFQATT, CDR2 SNEGSKA (reference sequence). The material sequenced was PBMCs, taken on the day of the yellow fever booster vaccination. The V gene is TRBV20-1, the J gene TRBJ2-5; 9 nucleotides agree with TRBD1. The receptor was derived from a man aged 25 to 40 who received the YFV17D yellow fever vaccine. The CDR3 nucleotides are TGCAGTGCTGGGGGACAGGGTGATAGAGAGACCCAGTACTTC. Encoded protein: CSAGGQGDRETQYF.